These 20 T cell receptor beta chains were sequenced from one sample in a study of metastatic and nonmetastatic thyroid tumors. Among the patients, none had received any treatment before thyroid surgery. With MiXCR, TCRdb called clones anew from the PCR reads. The sample records around 6,000 clones, 25% to 35% being singletons. Sequenced sample: adjacent normal tissue. All receptors derive from a female donor with papillary thyroid cancer or a benign thyroid nodule (not recorded which). Some clones in this sample may be carry-over from other donors' samples.

This clone was picked up one time. This sequence joins TRBV20-1 and TRBJ1-2; 11 bases agree with TRBD1. J lost 4 bases, V lost 6 bases, and 10 bases had no gene match. The length of the CDR3 is 15 residues. Germline CDR1 reads DFQATT; CDR2 reads SNEGSKA (reference sequence). The CDR3 sequence is CSALDRGRAGYGYTF. In nucleotides, the CDR3 is TGCAGTGCCCTGGACAGGGGGCGCGCGGGCTATGGCTACACCTTC.

This clone is deemed medium-sized. The rearrangement uses TRBV12-3 or TRBV12-4 and TRBJ2-3; 9 bases are a match to TRBD1. After removal of 5 bases from V and 5 bases from J, the junction contained 8 bases not matched to a gene. The CDR3 covers 15 residues. The CDR3 spells CASSPPGQGQDTQYF. In DNA, the CDR3 is TGTGCCAGCAGTCCACCGGGACAGGGCCAAGATACGCAGTATTTT.

This clone was seen a handful of times. The rearrangement uses TRBV27 and TRBJ2-1; TRBD2 agrees at 7 bases. Germline lookup yields CDR1 MNHEY and CDR2 SMNVEV (reference sequence). After removal of 5 bases from V and 6 bases from J, the junction contained 10 bases not matched to a gene. The CDR3 sequence is 15 residues long. The CDR3 reads CASSLTSIIRNEQFF. The CDR3 region has the DNA TGTGCCAGCAGTCTGACTAGCATAATTCGCAATGAGCAGTTCTTC.

The chain uses TRBV7-2 and TRBJ2-7, with 10 nucleotides matching TRBD2. This CDR3 is 15 amino acids long. CDR1 and CDR2 from the germline V gene are SGHTA and FQGNSA. V shed 4 bases, J shed 4 bases, and the junction held 7 bases outside the gene matches. The CDR3: CASSYWASGSYEQYF. Written as DNA, the CDR3 is TGTGCCAGCAGCTACTGGGCTAGCGGGAGTTACGAGCAGTACTTC.

This chain connects TRBV12-3 or TRBV12-4 to TRBJ2-7; D is undetermined. The CDR3 totals 11 residues. V was clipped by 2 bases and J by 5 bases, with 4 bases between them. As DNA, the CDR3 is TGTGCCAGCAGTTTAACCCACGAGCAGTACTTC. It yields the protein CASSLTHEQYF.

The J gene is TRBJ1-2, the V gene TRBV5-5; D is possibly TRBD1 (6 bases). Trimming took off 0 bases at V and 7 bases at J, with 10 bases between the two ends. CDR3 length equals 13 residues. Per the germline V gene, CDR1 is SGHKS and CDR2 is YYEKEE (reference sequence). The CDR3 loop reads CASSLGQGFGYTF. CDR3 nucleotides: TGTGCCAGCAGCTTGGGGCAGGGGTTTGGCTACACCTTC. The whole variable domain, remainder taken from reference TRBV5-5 and TRBJ1-2, is DAGVTQSPTHLIKTRGQQVTLRCSPISGHKSVSWYQQVLGQGPQFIFQYYEKEERGRGNFPDRFSARQFPNYSSELNVNALLLGDSALYLCASSLGQGFGYTFGSGTRLTVV.

This clone was seen repeatedly, ten times or more. This chain joins TRBV6-5 and TRBJ1-2, with D uncertain. V shed 6 bases and J shed 5 bases, with 19 bases lying between them. The CDR3 covers 15 residues. Germline V CDR1 and CDR2: MNHEY, SVGAGI. The DNA for the CDR3 is TGTGCCAGCAGAGACCATGGGCAACGCGGATATGGCTACACCTTC. This translates into CASRDHGQRGYGYTF.

A single count supports this clone. The J gene is TRBJ1-2, the V gene TRBV20-1, with D hard to call. From germline, CDR1 is DFQATT and CDR2 SNEGSKA (reference sequence). Trimming left V 6 bases short and J 5 bases short, with 22 bases between. The CDR3 spans 15 residues. Here the CDR3 reads CSAKEVGKPIYGYTF. Written as DNA, the CDR3 is TGCAGTGCGAAGGAGGTGGGGAAGCCGATTTATGGCTACACCTTC.

This clone is large in the sample. The chain has TRBV12-3 or TRBV12-4 and TRBJ2-7, with 7 bases fitting TRBD1. This CDR3 is 15 amino acids long. V shed 4 bases and J 5 bases; nucleotides not matched to a gene: 11. The CDR3 DNA reads as TGTGCCAGCAGTTCGGGACAGTCCAGAGCCGACGAGCAGTACTTC. Translating it yields CASSSGQSRADEQYF.

This clone has a handful of counts. The V call is TRBV6-4, the J call TRBJ1-1, with D possibly being TRBD1 (5 bases). The CDR3 consists of 14 residues. CDR1 MRHNA and CDR2 SNTAGT come from the germline V gene. V dropped 6 bases and J dropped 1 base, with 12 bases sitting between them. For the CDR3, the DNA is TGTGCCAGCAGAGCCCCCGGGGGGAACACTGAAGCTTTCTTT. Protein: CASRAPGGNTEAFF.

In this sample, this clone turned up a few times. The chain recombines TRBV6-2 or TRBV6-3 with TRBJ1-1; D not certain. CDR1 and CDR2 from the germline V gene are MNHEY and SVGEGT. Deletions cut 6 bases from V and 1 base from J, with 9 bases between. The CDR3 contains 13 residues. The DNA of the CDR3 is TGTGCCAGCAGAAAACAGTGGAACACTGAAGCTTTCTTT. Protein: CASRKQWNTEAFF.

By frequency in the sample, this clone is medium-sized. The chain couples TRBV7-2 to TRBJ2-5; 7 bases align to TRBD1. V lost 2 bases, J lost 7 bases, and 13 bases stayed unmatched. Germline V gene data show CDR1 as SGHTA and CDR2 as FQGNSA. The CDR3 length is 16 residues. DNA of the CDR3: TGTGCCAGCAGCTTAAAACCGACAGGGCCAAATGTGACCCAGTACTTC. Protein: CASSLKPTGPNVTQYF.

This chain connects TRBV6-1 to TRBJ2-1; D perhaps matches TRBD2 (5 bases). The CDR3 spans 14 residues. V lost 5 bases and J lost 6, with 14 bases in between. Germline CDR1 is MNHNS and CDR2 is SASEGT. For the CDR3, the DNA is TGTGCCAGCAGTCCCGAGGGCCGTATCAATGAGCAGTTCTTC. Translating it yields CASSPEGRINEQFF.

This clone has more than one count but fewer than ten. The genes are TRBV2 and TRBJ2-7; 7 nucleotides agree with TRBD2. From germline, CDR1 is SNHLY and CDR2 FYNNEI. The junction had 7 bases not matched to a gene; V was cut back by 6 bases and J by 5 bases. CDR3 length: 13 amino acids. The CDR3 sequence: CASRNPGRDEQYV. The CDR3 nucleotides are TGTGCCAGCAGGAACCCAGGGAGGGACGAGCAGTACGTC.

The CDR3 sequence is CSAHGAGDGYNEQFF. The CDR3 nucleotides are TGCAGTGCCCATGGAGCGGGAGACGGCTACAATGAGCAGTTCTTC. The chain joins TRBV20-1 to TRBJ2-1; the match to TRBD2 covers 8 bases. V shed 6 bases and J 3 bases; nucleotides not matched to a gene: 10. The germline V gene has CDR1 DFQATT and CDR2 SNEGSKA (reference sequence). The CDR3 is made up of 15 amino acids.

In its sample, this clone was seen a few times. V is TRBV5-1 and J is TRBJ1-4, with D possibly being TRBD1 (6 bases). Trimming shortened V by 0 bases and J by 7 bases, and 10 bases separated the two germline ends. The CDR3 contains 14 residues. From germline, CDR1 is SGHRS and CDR2 YFSETQ. The CDR3 region has the DNA TGCGCCAGCAGCTTGGGTGGGACACGTGAAAAACTGTTTTTT. Residues: CASSLGGTREKLFF.

This clone came up a few times. J is TRBJ1-1 and V is TRBV30; D remains ambiguous. The length of the CDR3 is 14 residues. Germline CDR1 is GTSNPN and CDR2 is SVGIG (reference sequence). Between the trimmed V and J ends, which lost 0 bases and 13 bases, there was a span of 21 bases. CDR3 sequence reads: CAWSVALGGDNDFF. In DNA, the CDR3 is TGTGCCTGGAGTGTAGCCCTAGGTGGCGATAATGATTTCTTT.

The chain combines TRBV9 with TRBJ2-1, with D possibly being TRBD2 (5 bases). Trimming stripped 0 bases from V and 3 bases from J, with 10 bases between. The CDR3 loop spans 15 amino acids. CDR1 is SGDLS, CDR2 YYNGEE, per germline. CDR3 protein: CASSVDEGVYNEQFF. The CDR3 region has the DNA TGTGCCAGCAGCGTAGACGAGGGCGTCTACAATGAGCAGTTCTTC.

This clone came up a few times. CDR3 DNA sequence: TGTGCCACCAGTGATTTCGGACAGGGAAGAAATGAGCAGTTCTTC. It is translated as CATSDFGQGRNEQFF. This chain connects TRBV24-1 to TRBJ2-1, with 8 bases identical to TRBD1. CDR3 length: 15 residues. Germline-derived CDR1 and CDR2 are KGHDR and SFDVKD. Germline trimming cut 1 base from V and 7 bases from J; bases unmatched to any gene: 5.

This chain connects TRBV20-1 to TRBJ1-2; maybe TRBD1 (6 bases). The CDR3 has 13 residues. Germline CDR1 reads DFQATT; CDR2 reads SNEGSKA (reference sequence). V was pared by 3 bases and J by 4 bases, with 12 bases between. The CDR3 sequence: CSASARGSYGYTF. CDR3 nucleotide sequence: TGCAGTGCTAGTGCCAGGGGTAGCTATGGCTACACCTTC.